Each of the 22 T cell receptor beta chains below was sequenced from the same sample in a study of blood T cell repertoires in COVID-19. The protocol was immunoSEQ multiplex PCR, while the TCRdb copy is restricted to in-frame clones and leaves out a portion. The table lists approximately 150,000 clones, 80% to 90% of them singletons. Sequencing used peripheral blood. The receptors derive from a woman aged 45 to 65 with active or convalescent COVID-19.

This clone occurred a few times. Additional DNA sequences in this sample encode the identical CDR3. The genes are TRBV28 and TRBJ1-5, with unresolved D. CDR1 MDHEN and CDR2 SYDVKM come from the germline V gene. CDR3 size: 15 residues. Trimming pared 2 bases from V and 1 base from J, leaving 9 bases between. CDR3 DNA sequence: TGTGCCAGCAGTTTAGCGGGAAGAAGCAATCAGCCCCAGCATTTT. Translating gives CASSLAGRSNQPQHF.

The table lists this clone with a few counts. The rearrangement links TRBV2 to TRBJ2-7; TRBD1 matches 10 bases. This CDR3 is 13 amino acids long. Germline CDR1 reads SNHLY; CDR2 reads FYNNEI. V lost 5 bases and J lost 6; bases outside the gene matches: 4. The CDR3 nucleotides are TGTGCCAGCAGTTGGGACAGGGGAGTCGAGCAGTACTTC. Translated: CASSWDRGVEQYF.

The CDR3 spells CASSQVWSWGQGETQSGNTIYF. DNA for the CDR3: TGTGCCAGCAGCCAAGTATGGTCTTGGGGACAGGGGGAAACACAGTCGGGAAACACCATATATTTT. J is TRBJ1-3 and V is TRBV4-2, with 11 positions matching TRBD1. J was trimmed by 4 bases and V by 1 base; bases with no gene match: 21. The CDR3 covers 22 residues. CDR1 and CDR2 from the germline V gene are LGHNA and YNFKEQ.

The J gene is TRBJ2-1, the V gene TRBV5-1; tentatively, D is TRBD1 (6 bases). The V gene lost 4 bases and the J gene lost 4 bases, with 15 bases spanning the gap. Per the germline V gene, CDR1 is SGHRS and CDR2 is YFSETQ. This CDR3 spans 15 amino acids. Written as DNA, the CDR3 is TGCGCCAGCAGCGGCCGGACAGCGCGATACAATGAGCAGTTCTTC. Protein product: CASSGRTARYNEQFF.

Only one count was recorded for this clone. The chain is built from TRBV24-1 and TRBJ2-5; perhaps TRBD2 as D (5 bases). The germline gives CDR1 KGHDR, CDR2 SFDVKD. This CDR3 spans 15 amino acids. Between the trimmed V and J ends, which lost 3 bases and 0 bases, there was a span of 10 bases. The CDR3: CATSDPRGNQETQYF. In DNA, the CDR3 is TGTGCCACCAGTGATCCTCGGGGTAACCAAGAGACCCAGTACTTC.

The V and J genes are TRBV9 and TRBJ1-2, with D tentatively TRBD1 (6 bases). Looked up from germline, CDR1 is SGDLS and CDR2 is YYNGEE. V was cut by 7 bases and J by 6 bases, with 22 bases left in between. This CDR3 comprises 15 residues. The CDR3 DNA sequence: TGTGCCAGCGTGGGGACACACCACTTAACGGATGGCTACACCTTC. Protein sequence: CASVGTHHLTDGYTF.

The chain links TRBV7-2 to TRBJ2-3; 9 nucleotides align to TRBD2. Germline-derived CDR1 and CDR2 are SGHTA and FQGNSA. Trimming took 8 bases from V and 3 from J; bases not matched to a gene: 6. The CDR3 totals 14 residues. The CDR3 nucleotides read TGTGCCAGCCGGTGGACTAGCGTGACAGATACGCAGTATTTT. Its translation is CASRWTSVTDTQYF. Supplemented by reference TRBV7-2 and TRBJ2-3, the full variable domain reads GAGVSQSPSNKVTEKGKDVELRCDPISGHTALYWYRQSLGQGLEFLIYFQGNSAPDKSGLPSDRFSAERTGGSVSTLTIQRTQQEDSAVYLCASRWTSVTDTQYFGPGTRLTVL.

The chain has TRBV19 and TRBJ2-3; maybe TRBD1 (6 bases). Per the germline V gene, CDR1 is LNHDA and CDR2 is SQIVND (reference sequence). V shed 5 bases and J shed 1 base, with 16 bases lying between them. The CDR3 spans 16 residues. Here the CDR3 reads CASSPLTGHRTDTQYF. As DNA, the CDR3 is TGTGCCAGTAGTCCTCTTACAGGGCATCGCACAGATACGCAGTATTTT.

V is TRBV18 and J is TRBJ1-2; 7 nucleotides align to TRBD1. The CDR3 extends over 13 amino acids. The trim removed 2 bases at V and 3 bases at J, leaving 0 bases unmatched. Germline V gene data show CDR1 as KGHSH and CDR2 as LQKENI. CDR3 protein: CASSPGTDYGYTF. CDR3 sequence (DNA): TGTGCCAGCTCACCAGGGACAGACTATGGCTACACCTTC.

For the CDR3, the DNA is TGTGCCAGCAGTTACTCACCAGGGGGCATTGGCAATGAGCAGTTCTTC. It yields the protein CASSYSPGGIGNEQFF. The chain joins TRBV6-2 or TRBV6-3 to TRBJ2-1; 8 bases map to TRBD1. Germline CDR1 reads MNHEY; CDR2 reads SVGEGT. The length of the CDR3 is 16 residues. J gave up 6 bases and V 0 bases, and 7 bases lay outside the gene matches.

This clone was recorded a few times. The V gene is TRBV5-1, the J gene TRBJ2-2, with 7 bases fitting TRBD1. V shed 7 bases, J shed 1 base, and the junction held 7 bases outside the gene matches. Germline loops: CDR1 SGHRS, CDR2 YFSETQ. This CDR3 spans 15 amino acids. The CDR3 loop is CASASGTVNTGELFF. CDR3 DNA sequence: TGCGCCAGCGCGTCGGGGACAGTGAACACCGGGGAGCTGTTTTTT.

The chain has TRBV24-1 and TRBJ2-2; 7 bases fit TRBD1. The V segment lost 2 bases and the J segment 2 bases; nucleotides outside the gene matches: 1. The CDR3 contains 15 residues. Germline V lookup: CDR1 KGHDR, CDR2 SFDVKD. The CDR3 DNA sequence: TGTGCCACCAGTGATTCAGGGGGAAACACCGGGGAGCTGTTTTTT. As protein: CATSDSGGNTGELFF.

This chain joins TRBV2 and TRBJ2-1; the match to TRBD2 covers 13 bases. In germline, CDR1 is SNHLY, CDR2 FYNNEI. V gave up 3 bases and J gave up 4 bases; unmatched junction bases: 12. The length of the CDR3 is 19 residues. CDR3 region: CASSDEKLAGGLPYNEQFF. In nucleotides, the CDR3 is TGTGCCAGCAGTGACGAAAAACTAGCGGGGGGGCTTCCTTACAATGAGCAGTTCTTC.

This chain uses TRBV7-9 with TRBJ1-1; TRBD1 aligns across 7 bases. The CDR3 sequence is 12 residues long. The trim removed 5 bases at V and 5 bases at J, leaving 2 bases unmatched. The germline CDR1 and CDR2 sequences are SEHNR and FQNEAQ (reference sequence). The CDR3 reads CASSQGQTEAFF. Here the CDR3 DNA reads TGTGCCAGCAGCCAGGGACAGACTGAAGCTTTCTTT.

This sequence joins TRBV28 and TRBJ1-3; D is undetermined. V lost 5 bases and J lost 4, with 6 bases in between. Germline CDR1 and CDR2: MDHEN and SYDVKM. CDR3 size: 12 residues. The CDR3, as DNA: TGTGCCAGCAGTCCTATCGGAAACACCATATATTTT. Translating it yields CASSPIGNTIYF.

CDR3 in amino acids: CASSLGGTGELFF. DNA of the CDR3: TGTGCCAGCAGTTTGGGCGGGACCGGGGAGCTGTTTTTT. The chain uses TRBV27 and TRBJ2-2; maybe TRBD2 (5 bases). The CDR3 runs 13 residues. V lost 3 bases, J lost 5 bases, and 7 bases lay in between. Germline CDR1 is MNHEY and CDR2 is SMNVEV (reference sequence).

The V call is TRBV4-2, the J call TRBJ1-1, with D unclear. Trimming stripped 0 bases from V and 8 bases from J, with 16 bases between. This CDR3 has 15 amino acids. Germline CDR1 and CDR2: LGHNA and YNFKEQ. DNA of the CDR3: TGTGCCAGCAGCCAAGAGATAGGAGGACGGGTGGAAGCTTTCTTT. It translates to CASSQEIGGRVEAFF.

The rearrangement links TRBV2 to TRBJ2-5; D uncertain. CDR1 and CDR2 (germline): SNHLY, FYNNEI. Trimming removed 5 bases from V and 4 bases from J, with 11 bases in between. CDR3 size: 13 residues. Here the CDR3 DNA reads TGTGCCAGCAGTCTAGAGGCAAGAGAGACCCAGTACTTC. Amino acid sequence: CASSLEARETQYF.

The sample holds a few counts of this clone. The chain is built from TRBV4-1 and TRBJ2-1; a weak D match, TRBD1 (6 bases). The V end lost 4 bases, the J end lost 10 bases, and 14 bases lay between the germline ends. Looked up from germline, CDR1 is MGHRA and CDR2 is YSYEKL. The CDR3 is 13 amino acids. The CDR3 spells CASSPASGTEQFF. The CDR3 nucleotides read TGCGCCAGCAGCCCCGCGTCCGGGACAGAGCAGTTCTTC.

The genes are TRBV21-1 and TRBJ1-5. TRBV21-1 is classified as a pseudogene. The CDR3 spans 13 residues. CDR3 region: CASSIQRVQPQHF. DNA for the CDR3: TGTGCCAGCAGCATACAGCGGGTTCAGCCCCAGCATTTT.

This chain uses TRBV4-3 with TRBJ2-3; D gene ambiguous. This CDR3 is 13 amino acids long. The germline V and J ends were trimmed by 4 bases and 4 bases, with 9 bases remaining between them. Germline V gene sequence: CDR1 LGHNA, CDR2 YSLEER. As DNA, the CDR3 is TGCGCCAGCAGCCCACGCTATCCAGATACGCAGTATTTT. It yields the protein CASSPRYPDTQYF.

V usage is TRBV7-2 and J usage is TRBJ1-2; D gene uncertain. The germline V gene has CDR1 SGHTA and CDR2 FQGNSA. The CDR3 is 14 amino acids. V was clipped by 5 bases and J by 1 base, with 11 bases between them. In DNA, the CDR3 is TGTGCCAGCAGCCCCCCGGGGAATAACTATGGCTACACCTTC. Its translation is CASSPPGNNYGYTF.